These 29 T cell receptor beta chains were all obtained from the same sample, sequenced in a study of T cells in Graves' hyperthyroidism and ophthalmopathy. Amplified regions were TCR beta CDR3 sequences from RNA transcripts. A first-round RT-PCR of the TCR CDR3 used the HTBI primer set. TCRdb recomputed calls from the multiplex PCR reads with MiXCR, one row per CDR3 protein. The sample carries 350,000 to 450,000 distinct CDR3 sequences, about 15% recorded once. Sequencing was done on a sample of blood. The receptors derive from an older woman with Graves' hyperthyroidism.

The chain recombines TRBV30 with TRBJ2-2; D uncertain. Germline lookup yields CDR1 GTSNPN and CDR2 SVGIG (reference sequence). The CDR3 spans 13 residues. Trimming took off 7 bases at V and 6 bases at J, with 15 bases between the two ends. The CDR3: CASGSDAPGELFF. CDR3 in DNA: TGTGCCTCGGGCTCGGACGCGCCCGGGGAGCTGTTTTTT. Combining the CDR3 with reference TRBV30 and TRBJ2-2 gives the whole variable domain SQTIHQWPATLVQPVGSPLSLECTVEGTSNPNLYWYRQAAGRGLQLLFYSVGIGQISSEVPQNLSASRPQDRQFILSSKKLLLSDSGFYLCASGSDAPGELFFGEGSRLTVL.

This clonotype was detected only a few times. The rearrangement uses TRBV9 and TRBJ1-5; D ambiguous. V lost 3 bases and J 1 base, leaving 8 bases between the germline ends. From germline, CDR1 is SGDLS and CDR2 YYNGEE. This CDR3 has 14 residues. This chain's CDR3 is CASSAPESNQPQHF. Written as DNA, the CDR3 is TGTGCCAGCAGCGCTCCCGAGAGCAATCAGCCCCAGCATTTT.

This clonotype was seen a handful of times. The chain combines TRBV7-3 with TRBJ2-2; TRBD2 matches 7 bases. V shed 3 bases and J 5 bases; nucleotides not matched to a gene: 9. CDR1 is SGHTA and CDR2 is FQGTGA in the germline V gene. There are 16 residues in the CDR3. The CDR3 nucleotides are TGTGCCAGCAGCTTCACGGCGGGAGCTCGGACCGGGGAGCTGTTTTTT. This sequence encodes CASSFTAGARTGELFF.

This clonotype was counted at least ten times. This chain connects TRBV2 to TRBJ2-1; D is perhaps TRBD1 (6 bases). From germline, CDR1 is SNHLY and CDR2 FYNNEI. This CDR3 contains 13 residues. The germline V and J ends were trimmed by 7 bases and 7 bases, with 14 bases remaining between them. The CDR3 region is CASNRATGNEQFF. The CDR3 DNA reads TGTGCCAGCAACAGGGCTACGGGGAATGAGCAGTTCTTC.

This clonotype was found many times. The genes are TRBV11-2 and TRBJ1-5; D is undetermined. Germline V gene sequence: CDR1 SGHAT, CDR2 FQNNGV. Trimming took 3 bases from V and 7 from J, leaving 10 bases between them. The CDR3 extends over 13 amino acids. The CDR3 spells CASSFGFGQPQHF. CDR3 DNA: TGTGCCAGCAGCTTCGGTTTCGGGCAGCCCCAGCATTTT.

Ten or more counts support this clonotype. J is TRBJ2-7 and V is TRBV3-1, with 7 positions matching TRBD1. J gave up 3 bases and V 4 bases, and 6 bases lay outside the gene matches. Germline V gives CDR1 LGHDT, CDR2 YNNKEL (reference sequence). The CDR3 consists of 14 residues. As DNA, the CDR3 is TGTGCCAGCAGCCCTCCGGGACAGCACTACGAGCAGTACTTC. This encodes CASSPPGQHYEQYF.

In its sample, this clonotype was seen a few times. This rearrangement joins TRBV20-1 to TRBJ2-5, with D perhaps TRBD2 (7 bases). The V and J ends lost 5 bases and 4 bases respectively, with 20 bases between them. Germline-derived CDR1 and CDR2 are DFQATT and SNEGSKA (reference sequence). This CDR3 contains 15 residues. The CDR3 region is CSAPLPGGRGETQYF. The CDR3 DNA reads TGCAGTGCTCCCCTCCCGGGGGGCAGGGGAGAGACCCAGTACTTC.

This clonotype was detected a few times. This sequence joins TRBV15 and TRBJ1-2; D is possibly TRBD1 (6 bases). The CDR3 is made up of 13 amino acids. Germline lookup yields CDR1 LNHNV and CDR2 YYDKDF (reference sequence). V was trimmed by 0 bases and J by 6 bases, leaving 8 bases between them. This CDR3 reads CATSRDPGDGYTF. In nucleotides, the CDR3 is TGTGCCACCAGCAGAGATCCAGGGGATGGCTACACCTTC.

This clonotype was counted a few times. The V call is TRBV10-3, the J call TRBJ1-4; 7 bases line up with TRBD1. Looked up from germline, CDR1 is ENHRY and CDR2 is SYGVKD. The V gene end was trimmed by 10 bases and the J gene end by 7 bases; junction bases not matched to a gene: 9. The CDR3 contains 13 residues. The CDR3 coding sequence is TGTGCCAGCCGAGGGGGCTTGGGTGAAAAACTGTTTTTT. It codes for CASRGGLGEKLFF.

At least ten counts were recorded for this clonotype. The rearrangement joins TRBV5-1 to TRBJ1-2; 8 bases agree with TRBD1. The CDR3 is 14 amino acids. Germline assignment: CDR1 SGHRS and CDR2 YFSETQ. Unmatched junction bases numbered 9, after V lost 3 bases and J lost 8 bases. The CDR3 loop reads CASSSGQGSGGYTF. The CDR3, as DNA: TGCGCCAGCAGCTCCGGACAGGGTTCGGGGGGCTACACCTTC.

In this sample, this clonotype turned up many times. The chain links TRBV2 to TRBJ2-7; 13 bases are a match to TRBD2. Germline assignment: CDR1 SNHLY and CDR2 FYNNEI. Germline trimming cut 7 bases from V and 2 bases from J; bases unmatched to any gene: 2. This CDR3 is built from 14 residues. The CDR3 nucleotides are TGTGCCAGCAAACTAGCGGGAGGGCCCTACGAGCAGTACTTC. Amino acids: CASKLAGGPYEQYF.

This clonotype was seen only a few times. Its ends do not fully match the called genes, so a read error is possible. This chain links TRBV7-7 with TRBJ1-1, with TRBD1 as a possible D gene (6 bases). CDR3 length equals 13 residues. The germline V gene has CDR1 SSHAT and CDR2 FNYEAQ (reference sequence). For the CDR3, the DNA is TGTGCTAGCAGCCCACACCACGGGACAGAAGCTTTCTTT. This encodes CASSPHHGTEAFF.

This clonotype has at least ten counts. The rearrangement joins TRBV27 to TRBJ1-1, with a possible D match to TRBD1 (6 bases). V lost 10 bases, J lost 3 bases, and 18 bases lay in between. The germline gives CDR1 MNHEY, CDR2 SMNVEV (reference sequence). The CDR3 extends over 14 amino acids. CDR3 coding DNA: TGTGCCACCCGGTCGGACAGAAGCTACACTGAAGCTTTCTTT. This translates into CATRSDRSYTEAFF.

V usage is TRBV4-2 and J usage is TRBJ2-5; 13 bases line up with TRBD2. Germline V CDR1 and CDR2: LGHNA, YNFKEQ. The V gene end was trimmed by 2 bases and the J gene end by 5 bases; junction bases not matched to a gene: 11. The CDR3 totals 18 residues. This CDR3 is CASSQLWTSGSSTETQYF. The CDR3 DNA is TGTGCCAGCAGCCAACTTTGGACTAGCGGGAGTTCGACGGAGACCCAGTACTTC.

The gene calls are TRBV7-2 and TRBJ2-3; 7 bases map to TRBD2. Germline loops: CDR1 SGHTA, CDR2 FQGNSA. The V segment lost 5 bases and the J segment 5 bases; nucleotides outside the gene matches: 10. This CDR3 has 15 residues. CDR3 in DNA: TGTGCCAGCAGCCAAACGGGGGGAGTGGGAGATACGCAGTATTTT. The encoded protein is CASSQTGGVGDTQYF. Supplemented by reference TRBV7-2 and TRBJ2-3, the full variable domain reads GAGVSQSPSNKVTEKGKDVELRCDPISGHTALYWYRQSLGQGLEFLIYFQGNSAPDKSGLPSDRFSAERTGGSVSTLTIQRTQQEDSAVYLCASSQTGGVGDTQYFGPGTRLTVL.

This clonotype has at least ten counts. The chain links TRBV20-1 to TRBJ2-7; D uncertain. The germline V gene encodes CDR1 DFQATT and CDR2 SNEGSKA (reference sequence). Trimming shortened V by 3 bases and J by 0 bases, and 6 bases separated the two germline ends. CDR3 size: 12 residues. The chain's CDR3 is CSASQSSYEQYF. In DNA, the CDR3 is TGCAGTGCTAGCCAGAGCTCCTACGAGCAGTACTTC.

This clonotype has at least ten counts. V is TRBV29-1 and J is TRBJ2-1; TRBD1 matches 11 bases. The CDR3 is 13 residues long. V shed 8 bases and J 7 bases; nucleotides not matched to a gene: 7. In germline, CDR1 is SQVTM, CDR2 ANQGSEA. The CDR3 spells CSTEGQGGNEQFF. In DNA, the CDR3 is TGCAGCACCGAGGGACAGGGGGGGAATGAGCAGTTCTTC.

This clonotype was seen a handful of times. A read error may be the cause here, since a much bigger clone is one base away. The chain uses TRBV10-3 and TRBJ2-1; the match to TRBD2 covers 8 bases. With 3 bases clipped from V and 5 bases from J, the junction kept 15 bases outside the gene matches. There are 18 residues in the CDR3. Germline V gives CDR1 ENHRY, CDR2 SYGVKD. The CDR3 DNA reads TGTGCCATCAGTGATACCATGGGCTCTAGCGGGTCCAACAATGAGCAGTTCTTC. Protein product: CAISDTMGSSGSNNEQFF.

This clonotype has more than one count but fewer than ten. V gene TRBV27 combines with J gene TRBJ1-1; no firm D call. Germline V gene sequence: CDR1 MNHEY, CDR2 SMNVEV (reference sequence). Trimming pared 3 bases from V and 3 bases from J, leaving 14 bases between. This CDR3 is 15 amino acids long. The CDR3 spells CASSLDRTAYTEAFF. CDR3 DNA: TGTGCCAGCAGTTTGGACCGCACTGCCTACACTGAAGCTTTCTTT.

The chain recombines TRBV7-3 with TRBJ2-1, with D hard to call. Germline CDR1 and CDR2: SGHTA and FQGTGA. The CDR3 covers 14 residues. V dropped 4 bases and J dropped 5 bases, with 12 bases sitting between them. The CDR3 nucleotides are TGTGCCAGCAGCTCTAGAACAAGCCACAATGAGCAGTTCTTC. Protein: CASSSRTSHNEQFF.

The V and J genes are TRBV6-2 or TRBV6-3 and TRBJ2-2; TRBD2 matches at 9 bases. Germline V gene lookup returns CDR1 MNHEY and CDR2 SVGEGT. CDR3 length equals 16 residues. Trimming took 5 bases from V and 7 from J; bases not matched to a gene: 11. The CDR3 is CASSTREGTLGGELFF. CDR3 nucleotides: TGTGCCAGCAGTACGCGGGAGGGAACGCTCGGCGGGGAGCTGTTTTTT.

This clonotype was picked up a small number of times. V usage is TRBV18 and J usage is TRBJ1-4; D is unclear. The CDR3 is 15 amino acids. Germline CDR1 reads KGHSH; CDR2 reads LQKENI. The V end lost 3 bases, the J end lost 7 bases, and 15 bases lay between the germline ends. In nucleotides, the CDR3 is TGTGCCAGCTCACCCCAAAGGCAAGGAGGTGAAAAACTGTTTTTT. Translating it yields CASSPQRQGGEKLFF.

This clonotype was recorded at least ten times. The CDR3 loop reads CASRGLGADTQYF. CDR3 nucleotide sequence: TGTGCCAGCAGGGGGTTGGGAGCAGATACGCAGTATTTT. The chain combines TRBV27 with TRBJ2-3; tentatively, D is TRBD2 (5 bases). V lost 6 bases and J 4 bases, leaving 11 bases between the germline ends. CDR3 length equals 13 residues. CDR1 is MNHEY and CDR2 is SMNVEV in the germline V gene (reference sequence).

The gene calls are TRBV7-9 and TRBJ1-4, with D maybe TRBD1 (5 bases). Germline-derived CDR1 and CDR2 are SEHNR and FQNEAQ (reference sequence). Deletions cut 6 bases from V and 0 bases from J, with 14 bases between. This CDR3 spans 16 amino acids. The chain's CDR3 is CASRRGTAATNEKLFF. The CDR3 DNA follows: TGTGCCAGCAGGAGGGGAACAGCTGCAACTAATGAAAAACTGTTTTTT.

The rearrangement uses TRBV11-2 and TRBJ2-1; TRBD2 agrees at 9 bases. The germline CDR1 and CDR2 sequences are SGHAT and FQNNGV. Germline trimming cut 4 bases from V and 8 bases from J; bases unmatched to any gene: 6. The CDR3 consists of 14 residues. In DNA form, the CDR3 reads TGTGCCAGCAGCTCGATTAGCGGGAGCCATGAGCAGTTCTTC. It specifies CASSSISGSHEQFF.

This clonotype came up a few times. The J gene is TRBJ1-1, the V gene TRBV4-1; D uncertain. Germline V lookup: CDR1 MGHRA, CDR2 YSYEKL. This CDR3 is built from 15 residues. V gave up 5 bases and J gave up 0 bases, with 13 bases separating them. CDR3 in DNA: TGCGCCAGCAGCTCCACCATTGCCATGAACACTGAAGCTTTCTTT. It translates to CASSSTIAMNTEAFF.

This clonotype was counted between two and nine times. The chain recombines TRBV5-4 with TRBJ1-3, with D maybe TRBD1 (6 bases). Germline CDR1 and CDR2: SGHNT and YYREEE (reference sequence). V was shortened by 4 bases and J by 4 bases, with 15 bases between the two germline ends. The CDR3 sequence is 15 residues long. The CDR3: CASSAGTITGNTIYF. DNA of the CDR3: TGTGCCAGCAGCGCCGGGACAATTACCGGAAACACCATATATTTT.

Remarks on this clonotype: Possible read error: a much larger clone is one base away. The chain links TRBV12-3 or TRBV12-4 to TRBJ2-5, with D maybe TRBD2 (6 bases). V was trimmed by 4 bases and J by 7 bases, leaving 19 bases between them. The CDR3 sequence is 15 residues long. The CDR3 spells CASSSSASAARTQYF. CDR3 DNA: TGTGCCAGCAGTTCTTCCGCTAGCGCGGCTCGGACCCAGTACTTC.

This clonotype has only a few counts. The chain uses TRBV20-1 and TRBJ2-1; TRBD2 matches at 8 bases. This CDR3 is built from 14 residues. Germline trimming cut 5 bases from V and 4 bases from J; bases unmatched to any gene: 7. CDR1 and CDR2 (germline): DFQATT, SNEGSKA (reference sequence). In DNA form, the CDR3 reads TGCAGTGCTTCGCTAGCGGGCCCGTACAATGAGCAGTTCTTC. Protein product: CSASLAGPYNEQFF.